This T cell receptor (beta chain) was recovered during a study of blood T cell dynamics during melanoma immunotherapy. About the research overall: First-line therapy was either pembrolizumab or nivolumab with ipilimumab for metastatic melanoma.

Described time point: pre-treatment baseline. Prior systemic cancer therapy, immunosuppressant use and other active malignancies excluded patients. The count of this clone is one. What it binds is not known. The CDR3 has 15 amino acids. Germline loops: CDR1 MNHEY, CDR2 SMNVEV (reference sequence). V lost 4 bases and J lost 2; bases outside the gene matches: 6. TCRdb's table, derived via immunoSEQ multiplex PCR, lists solely in-frame clones and lacks some. Among 6,300 or so clones listed, about nine tenths were seen once. Broader study findings: It remained unknown if the driving T cell clones were melanoma-specific.

The gene calls are TRBV27 and TRBJ2-5, with 8 positions matching TRBD1. The source material was cell-free DNA from blood, sampled from a patient treated with checkpoint blockade. The receptor was isolated from a human donor with melanoma. CDR3: CASSSGQAKQETQYF. The CDR3 DNA reads TGTGCCAGCAGTTCGGGACAGGCCAAACAAGAGACCCAGTACTTC.